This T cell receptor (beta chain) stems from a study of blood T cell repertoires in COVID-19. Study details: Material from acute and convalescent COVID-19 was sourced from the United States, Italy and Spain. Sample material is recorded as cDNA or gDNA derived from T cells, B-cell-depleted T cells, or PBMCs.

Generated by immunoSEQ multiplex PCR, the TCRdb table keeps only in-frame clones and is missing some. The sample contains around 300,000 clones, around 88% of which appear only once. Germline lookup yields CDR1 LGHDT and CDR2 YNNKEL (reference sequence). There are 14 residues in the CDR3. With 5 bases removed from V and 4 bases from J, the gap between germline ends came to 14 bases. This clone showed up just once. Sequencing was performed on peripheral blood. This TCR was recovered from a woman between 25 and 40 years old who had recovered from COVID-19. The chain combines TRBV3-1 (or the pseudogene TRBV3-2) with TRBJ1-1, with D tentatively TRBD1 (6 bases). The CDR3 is CASSGGTAATEAFF. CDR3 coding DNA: TGTGCCAGCAGCGGGGGCACAGCCGCCACTGAAGCTTTCTTT.